Sequencing of this TCR beta chain was carried out in a study of blood T cell repertoires in COVID-19. Here immunoSEQ multiplex PCR was the method, and the copy in TCRdb shows in-frame clones only, minus some. The table records under 200,000 clones, 75% to 95% of them present only once. CDR3 length: 14 amino acids. V lost 5 bases, J lost 0 bases, and 7 bases lay in between. Germline V gene sequence: CDR1 SGHVS, CDR2 FQNEAQ. This clone was seen just once. This receptor was identified in a man between 50 and 59 years old with acute or convalescent COVID-19. The sample comprised peripheral blood. This sequence joins TRBV7-8 and TRBJ1-4; tentative D call: TRBD1 (6 bases). CDR3 in DNA: TGTGCCAGCAGCAACAGGGCAACTAATGAAAAACTGTTTTTT. This codes for CASSNRATNEKLFF. The full variable domain, rest sourced from reference TRBV7-8 and TRBJ1-4, is GAGVSQSPRYKVAKRGQDVALRCDPISGHVSLFWYQQALGQGPEFLTYFQNEAQLDKSGLPSDRFFAERPEGSVSTLKIQRTQQEDSAVYLCASSNRATNEKLFFGSGTQLSVL.